This T cell receptor beta chain was retrieved from a study of T cells in women clearing cervical HPV infection. Study as a whole: For cases, blood was sampled a median approximately 150 days after lesion detection, interquartile range 90 to 200 days.

This CDR3 is built from 16 residues. Germline trimming cut 5 bases from V and 7 bases from J; bases unmatched to any gene: 19. CDR1 DFQATT and CDR2 SNEGSKA come from the germline V gene (reference sequence). Method: immunoSEQ multiplex PCR; TCRdb's copy keeps in-frame clones and lacks some. This repertoire includes tens of thousands of clones. Comment on this clone: The CDR3 end lies 3 residues beyond the end of the read and is filled in from the germline J gene.

V gene TRBV20-1 combines with J gene TRBJ1-2; 7 bases fit TRBD1. The sequenced sample was blood buffy coat. This clonotype was obtained from a woman between 18 and 70 years old with a cervical HPV16 infection that either progressed to CIN3+ or cleared (not recorded which). Partial CDR3 DNA: TGCAGTGCTTTTAAGAGGAGACAGGGATTTCGGGGTGGC. Translation: CSAFKRRQGFRGG. The entire CDR3 protein is CSAFKRRQGFRGGYTF.